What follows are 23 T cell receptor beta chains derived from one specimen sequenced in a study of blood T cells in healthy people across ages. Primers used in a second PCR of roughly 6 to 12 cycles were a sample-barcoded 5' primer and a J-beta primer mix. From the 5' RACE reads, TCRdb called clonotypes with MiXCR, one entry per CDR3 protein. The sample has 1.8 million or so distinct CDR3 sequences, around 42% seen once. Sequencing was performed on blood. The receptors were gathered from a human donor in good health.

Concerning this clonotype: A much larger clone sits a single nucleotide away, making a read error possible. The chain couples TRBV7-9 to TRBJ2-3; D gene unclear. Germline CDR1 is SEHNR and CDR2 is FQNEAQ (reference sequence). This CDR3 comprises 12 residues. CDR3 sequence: CAGSPTTDTQYF. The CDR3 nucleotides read TGTGCCGGCAGCCCCACCACAGATACGCAGTATTTT.

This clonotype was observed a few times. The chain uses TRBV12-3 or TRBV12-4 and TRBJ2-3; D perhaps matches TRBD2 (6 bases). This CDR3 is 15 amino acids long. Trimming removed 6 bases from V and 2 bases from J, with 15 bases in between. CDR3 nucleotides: TGTGCCAGCAGGATGACTAGACCTAACACAGATACGCAGTATTTT. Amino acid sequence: CASRMTRPNTDTQYF.

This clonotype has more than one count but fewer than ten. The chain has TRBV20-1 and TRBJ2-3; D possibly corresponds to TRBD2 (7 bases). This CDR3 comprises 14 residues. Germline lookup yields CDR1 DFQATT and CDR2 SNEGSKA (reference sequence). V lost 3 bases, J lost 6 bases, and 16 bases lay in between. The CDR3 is CSARGGGPRDTQYF. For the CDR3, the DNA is TGCAGTGCTAGGGGCGGGGGCCCCAGGGATACGCAGTATTTT.

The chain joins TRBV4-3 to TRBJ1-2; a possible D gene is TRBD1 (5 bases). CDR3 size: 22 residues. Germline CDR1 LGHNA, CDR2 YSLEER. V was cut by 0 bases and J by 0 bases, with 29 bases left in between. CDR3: CASSQEVLMEWEAGPTNYGYTF. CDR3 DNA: TGCGCCAGCAGCCAAGAAGTTCTGATGGAGTGGGAGGCGGGACCTACTAACTATGGCTACACCTTC.

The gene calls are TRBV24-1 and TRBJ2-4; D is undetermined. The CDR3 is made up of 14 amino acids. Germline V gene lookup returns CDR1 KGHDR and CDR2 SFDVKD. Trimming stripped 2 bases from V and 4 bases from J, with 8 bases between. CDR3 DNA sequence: TGTGCCACCAGTGATTCGCCCCCAAAAAACATTCAGTACTTC. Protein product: CATSDSPPKNIQYF.

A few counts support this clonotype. The CDR3 sequence: CASSYGSTQYF. CDR3 DNA: TGTGCCAGCAGTTACGGGAGTACGCAGTATTTT. J is TRBJ2-3 and V is TRBV6-5; tentative D call: TRBD2 (5 bases). In germline, CDR1 is MNHEY, CDR2 SVGAGI. CDR3 length: 11 amino acids. The V and J ends lost 2 bases and 8 bases respectively, with 5 bases between them.

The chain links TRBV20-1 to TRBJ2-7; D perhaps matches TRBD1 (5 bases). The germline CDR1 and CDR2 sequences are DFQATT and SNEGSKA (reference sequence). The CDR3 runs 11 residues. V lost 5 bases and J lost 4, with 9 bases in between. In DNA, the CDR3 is TGCAGTGCTGGGAAGGGGTACGAGCAGTACTTC. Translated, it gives CSAGKGYEQYF.

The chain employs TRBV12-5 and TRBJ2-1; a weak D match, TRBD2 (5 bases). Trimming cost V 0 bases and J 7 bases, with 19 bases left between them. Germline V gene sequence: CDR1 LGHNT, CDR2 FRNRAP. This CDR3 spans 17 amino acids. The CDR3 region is CASGLVRGLKVLNEQFF. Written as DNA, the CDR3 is TGTGCTAGTGGTTTGGTACGAGGGCTAAAAGTTTTAAATGAGCAGTTCTTC.

The CDR3 spells CASSSDPTAYEQYF. CDR3 in DNA: TGCGCCAGCAGCTCCGACCCGACAGCATACGAGCAGTACTTC. The chain carries TRBV5-1 and TRBJ2-7; D might be TRBD1 (5 bases). V lost 3 bases, J lost 4 bases, and 14 bases lay in between. The CDR3 is 14 residues long. Germline-derived CDR1 and CDR2 are SGHRS and YFSETQ.

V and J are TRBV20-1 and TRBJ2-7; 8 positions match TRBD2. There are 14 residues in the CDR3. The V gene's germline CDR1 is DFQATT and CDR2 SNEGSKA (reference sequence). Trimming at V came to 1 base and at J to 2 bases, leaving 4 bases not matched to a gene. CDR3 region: CSARAGGPTYEQYF. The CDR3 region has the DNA TGCAGTGCTAGAGCGGGGGGGCCGACCTACGAGCAGTACTTC.

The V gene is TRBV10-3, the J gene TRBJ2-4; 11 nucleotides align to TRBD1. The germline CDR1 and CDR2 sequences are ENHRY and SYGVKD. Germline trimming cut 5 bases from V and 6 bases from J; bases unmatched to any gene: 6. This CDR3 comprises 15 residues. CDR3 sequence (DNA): TGTGCCATCAGTCTTGGACAGGGGGCGAGAAACATTCAGTACTTC. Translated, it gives CAISLGQGARNIQYF.

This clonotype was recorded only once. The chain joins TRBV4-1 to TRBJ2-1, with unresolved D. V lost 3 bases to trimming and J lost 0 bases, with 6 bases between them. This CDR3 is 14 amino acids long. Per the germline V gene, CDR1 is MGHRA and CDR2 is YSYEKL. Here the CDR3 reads CASSHTASYNEQFF. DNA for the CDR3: TGCGCCAGCAGCCACACCGCCTCCTACAATGAGCAGTTCTTC.

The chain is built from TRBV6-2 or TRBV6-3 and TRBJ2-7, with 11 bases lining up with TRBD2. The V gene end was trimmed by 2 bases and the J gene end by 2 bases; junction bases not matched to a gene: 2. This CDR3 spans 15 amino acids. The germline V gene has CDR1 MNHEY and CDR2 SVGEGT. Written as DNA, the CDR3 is TGTGCCAGCAGTTACGGGGGACTAGCGGCCTACGAGCAGTACTTC. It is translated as CASSYGGLAAYEQYF.

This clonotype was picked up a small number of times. The CDR3 spells CASSHRAEGRYNEQFF. CDR3 nucleotide sequence: TGTGCCAGCAGCCATCGAGCAGAGGGGCGTTACAATGAGCAGTTCTTC. The chain recombines TRBV7-9 with TRBJ2-1, with D perhaps being TRBD1 or TRBD2 (5 bases each). The CDR3 sequence is 16 residues long. Trimming pared 5 bases from V and 4 bases from J, leaving 18 bases between. In germline, CDR1 is SEHNR, CDR2 FQNEAQ (reference sequence). Together with reference TRBV7-9 and TRBJ2-1, the CDR3 gives the full variable domain: DTGVSQNPRHKITKRGQNVTFRCDPISEHNRLYWYRQTLGQGPEFLTYFQNEAQLEKSRLLSDRFSAERPKGSFSTLEIQRTEQGDSAMYLCASSHRAEGRYNEQFFGPGTRLTVL.

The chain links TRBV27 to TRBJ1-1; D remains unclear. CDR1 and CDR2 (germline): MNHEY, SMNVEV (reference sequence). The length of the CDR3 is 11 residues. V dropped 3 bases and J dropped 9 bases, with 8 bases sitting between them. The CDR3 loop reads CASSFRRKAFF. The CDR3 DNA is TGTGCCAGCAGTTTCCGTCGTAAAGCTTTCTTT.

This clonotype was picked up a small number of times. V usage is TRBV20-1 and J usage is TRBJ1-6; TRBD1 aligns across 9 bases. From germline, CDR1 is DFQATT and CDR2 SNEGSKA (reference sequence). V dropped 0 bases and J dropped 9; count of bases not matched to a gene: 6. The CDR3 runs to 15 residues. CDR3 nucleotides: TGCAGTGCTAGAGATCCGGGACAGGGCGCTTCACCCCTCCACTTT. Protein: CSARDPGQGASPLHF.

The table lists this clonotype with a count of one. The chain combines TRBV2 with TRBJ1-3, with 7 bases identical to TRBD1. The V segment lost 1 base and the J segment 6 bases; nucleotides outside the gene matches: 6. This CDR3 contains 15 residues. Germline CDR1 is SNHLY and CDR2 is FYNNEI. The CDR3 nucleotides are TGTGCCAGCAGTGAAGGACAGGGATGGGAAAACACCATATATTTT. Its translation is CASSEGQGWENTIYF.

The CDR3 protein is CASSAPGVPPYGYTF. Here the CDR3 DNA reads TGTGCCAGCAGCGCACCCGGGGTGCCTCCCTATGGCTACACCTTC. V gene TRBV9 combines with J gene TRBJ1-2; no definite D call. Germline V gene lookup returns CDR1 SGDLS and CDR2 YYNGEE. Trimming pared 3 bases from V and 4 bases from J, leaving 16 bases between. This CDR3 spans 15 amino acids. The variable domain in full, completed from reference TRBV9 and TRBJ1-2, reads DSGVTQTPKHLITATGQRVTLRCSPRSGDLSVYWYQQSLDQGLQFLIQYYNGEERAKGNILERFSAQQFPDLHSELNLSSLELGDSALYFCASSAPGVPPYGYTFGSGTRLTVV.

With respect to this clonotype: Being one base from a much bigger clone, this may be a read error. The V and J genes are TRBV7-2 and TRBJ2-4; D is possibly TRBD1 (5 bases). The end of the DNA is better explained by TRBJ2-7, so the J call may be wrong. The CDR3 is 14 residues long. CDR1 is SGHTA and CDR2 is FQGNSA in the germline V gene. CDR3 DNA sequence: TGTGCCAGCAGTTCGGCAGGGATCACCTACGAGCAGTACTTC. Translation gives CASSSAGITYEQYF.

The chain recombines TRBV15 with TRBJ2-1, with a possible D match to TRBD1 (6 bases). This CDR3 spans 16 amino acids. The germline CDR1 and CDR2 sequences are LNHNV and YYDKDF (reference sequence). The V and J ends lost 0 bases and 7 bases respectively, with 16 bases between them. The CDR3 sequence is CATSRDWTAGENEQFF. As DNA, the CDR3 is TGTGCCACCAGCAGAGATTGGACGGCAGGGGAAAATGAGCAGTTCTTC.

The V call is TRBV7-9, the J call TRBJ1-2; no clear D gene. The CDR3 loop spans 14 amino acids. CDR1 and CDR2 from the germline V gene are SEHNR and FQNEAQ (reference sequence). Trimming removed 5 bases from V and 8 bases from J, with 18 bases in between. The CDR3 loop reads CASSRRGSLRGYTF. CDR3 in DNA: TGTGCCAGCAGCCGACGAGGTTCGTTGCGCGGCTACACCTTC.

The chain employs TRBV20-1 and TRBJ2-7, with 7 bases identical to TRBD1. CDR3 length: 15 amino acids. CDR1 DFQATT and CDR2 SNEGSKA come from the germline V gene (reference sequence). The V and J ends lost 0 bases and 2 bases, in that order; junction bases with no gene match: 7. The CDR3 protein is CSARDRTGSPYEQYF. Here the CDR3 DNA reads TGCAGTGCTAGAGACCGGACAGGTTCACCCTACGAGCAGTACTTC.

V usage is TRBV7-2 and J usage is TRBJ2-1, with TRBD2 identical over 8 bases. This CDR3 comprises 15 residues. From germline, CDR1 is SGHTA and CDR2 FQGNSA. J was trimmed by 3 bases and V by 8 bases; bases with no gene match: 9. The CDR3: CASGLTSGDYNEQFF. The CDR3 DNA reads TGTGCCAGCGGATTAACTAGCGGTGACTACAATGAGCAGTTCTTC.